The 31 T cell receptor beta chains below come from one sample, sequenced in a study of beta chain features in type 1 diabetes. As every portion of the isolated RNA was reverse transcribed, the sequencing read expressed TCRB transcripts. Assay: immunoSEQ multiplex PCR; the TCRdb copy retains only in-frame clones and omits some. The repertoire consists of 900,000 or so clones, with roughly 15% occurring once and the leading ten covering around 0.02%. The sequencing input was naive CD4+ T cells from blood. Source of these receptors: a woman younger than 35 in good health.

The V gene is TRBV19, the J gene TRBJ2-1, with D hard to call. Trimming stripped 6 bases from V and 2 bases from J, with 11 bases between. The CDR3 is 14 residues long. The germline V gene encodes CDR1 LNHDA and CDR2 SQIVND (reference sequence). CDR3 residues: CASSPGVAYNEQFF. In nucleotides, the CDR3 is TGTGCCAGTAGCCCGGGTGTAGCCTACAATGAGCAGTTCTTC.

The genes are TRBV7-9 and TRBJ1-2; D is uncertain. V lost 2 bases to trimming and J lost 4 bases, with 20 bases between them. This CDR3 has 17 amino acids. Germline assignment: CDR1 SEHNR and CDR2 FQNEAQ (reference sequence). For the CDR3, the DNA is TGTGCCAGCAGCTTATCCCCCGGCGACAAGTACTTCTATGGCTACACCTTC. Translation gives CASSLSPGDKYFYGYTF.

The chain joins TRBV7-9 to TRBJ1-2, with a weak D call TRBD1 (6 bases). This CDR3 is built from 14 residues. Trimming removed 2 bases from V and 7 bases from J, with 14 bases in between. CDR1 and CDR2 from the germline V gene are SEHNR and FQNEAQ (reference sequence). CDR3 loop: CASSLPDQGLGYTF. CDR3 bases: TGTGCCAGCAGCTTACCGGACCAGGGGCTTGGCTACACCTTC.

This clone was seen a few times. The chain has TRBV5-6 and TRBJ1-2; no clear D gene. V was pared by 0 bases and J by 10 bases, with 13 bases between. Germline CDR1 is SGHDT and CDR2 is YYEEEE. The CDR3 has 13 residues. The DNA of the CDR3 is TGTGCCAGCAGCTTGGTCGAAAGTCAGGACTACACCTTC. It codes for CASSLVESQDYTF. Full variable domain (outside the CDR3, taken from reference TRBV5-6 and TRBJ1-2): DAGVTQSPTHLIKTRGQQVTLRCSPKSGHDTVSWYQQALGQGPQFIFQYYEEEERQRGNFPDRFSGHQFPNYSSELNVNALLLGDSALYLCASSLVESQDYTFGSGTRLTVV.

The CDR3 nucleotides are TGTGCCAGCAGCTTAAGCGGGACAGGGACCTACGAGCAGTACTTC. Translating it yields CASSLSGTGTYEQYF. J is TRBJ2-7 and V is TRBV7-2; TRBD1 matches at 9 bases. The CDR3 runs to 15 residues. The germline CDR1 and CDR2 sequences are SGHTA and FQGNSA. V was clipped by 2 bases and J by 2 bases; unmatched bases: 4.

This clone was observed a few times. This chain joins TRBV29-1 and TRBJ2-1; D is perhaps TRBD2 (7 bases). Germline values: CDR1 SQVTM, CDR2 ANQGSEA. Trimming removed 4 bases at V and 0 bases at J, with 10 bases between. There are 14 residues in the CDR3. The CDR3 loop is CSVARGASYNEQFF. CDR3 nucleotide sequence: TGCAGCGTTGCACGGGGGGCCTCCTACAATGAGCAGTTCTTC.

The table lists this clone with many counts. This sequence joins TRBV10-3 and TRBJ2-6, with D hard to call. The V gene's germline CDR1 is ENHRY and CDR2 SYGVKD. CDR3 length: 14 residues. Trimming removed 3 bases at V and 0 bases at J, with 3 bases between. CDR3 sequence (DNA): TGTGCCATCAGTGACTACTCTGGGGCCAACGTCCTGACTTTC. It is translated as CAISDYSGANVLTF.

This clone was found a few times. The rearrangement uses TRBV7-2 and TRBJ2-7; 11 nucleotides agree with TRBD2. The trim removed 6 bases at V and 3 bases at J, leaving 10 bases unmatched. The length of the CDR3 is 16 residues. From germline, CDR1 is SGHTA and CDR2 FQGNSA. CDR3 coding DNA: TGTGCCAGCAGTTCCGGGACTAGCGGAGGGGGCTACGAGCAGTACTTC. It translates to CASSSGTSGGGYEQYF.

The genes are TRBV28 and TRBJ2-7, with D perhaps TRBD2 (5 bases). Germline V gene sequence: CDR1 MDHEN, CDR2 SYDVKM. This CDR3 is built from 14 residues. The V end was cut by 2 bases, the J end by 2 bases, with 10 bases between. This CDR3 is CASSLMVSAYEQYF. The CDR3 DNA is TGTGCCAGCAGTTTAATGGTTAGCGCCTACGAGCAGTACTTC.

This clone has only a few counts. The V gene is TRBV5-1, the J gene TRBJ2-1; TRBD1 agrees at 9 bases. CDR1 is SGHRS and CDR2 is YFSETQ in the germline V gene. This CDR3 is built from 15 residues. V lost 8 bases to trimming and J lost 8 bases; unmatched junction nucleotides: 14. CDR3 protein: CASRHRGTGTHEQFF. The CDR3 DNA is TGCGCCAGTCGACACCGAGGGACAGGGACCCATGAGCAGTTCTTC.

The chain recombines TRBV6-1 with TRBJ2-7; D not resolved. The CDR3 sequence is 15 residues long. CDR1 and CDR2 (germline): MNHNS, SASEGT. Trimming removed 6 bases from V and 2 bases from J, with 17 bases in between. The CDR3 protein is CASRIAPTRPYEQYF. DNA of the CDR3: TGTGCCAGCAGAATAGCTCCCACAAGACCCTACGAGCAGTACTTC.

The chain employs TRBV29-1 and TRBJ1-5, with D possibly TRBD1 on 6 matching bases. Germline-derived CDR1 and CDR2 are SQVTM and ANQGSEA. V was pared by 3 bases and J by 7 bases, with 13 bases between. The CDR3 covers 13 residues. The chain's CDR3 is CSVDGGAGQPQHF. The CDR3 DNA is TGCAGCGTTGATGGGGGCGCGGGCCAGCCCCAGCATTTT. The full variable domain, completed using reference TRBV29-1 and TRBJ1-5, is SAVISQKPSRDICQRGTSLTIQCQVDSQVTMMFWYRQQPGQSLTLIATANQGSEATYESGFVIDKFPISRPNLTFSTLTVSNMSPEDSSIYLCSVDGGAGQPQHFGDGTRLSIL.

This clone turned up a few times. This chain joins TRBV2 and TRBJ2-5; D is unclear. Trimming shortened V by 8 bases and J by 4 bases, and 8 bases separated the two germline ends. There are 11 residues in the CDR3. Germline CDR1 SNHLY, CDR2 FYNNEI. The CDR3 DNA follows: TGTGCCAGCGGGGTGGGAGAGACCCAGTACTTC. Its translation is CASGVGETQYF.

The J gene is TRBJ2-1, the V gene TRBV5-4, with 11 bases lining up with TRBD2. The CDR3 has 15 residues. CDR1 SGHNT and CDR2 YYREEE come from the germline V gene (reference sequence). V lost 2 bases and J lost 4; bases outside the gene matches: 2. The CDR3 DNA is TGTGCCAGCAGCTTTAGCGGGAGGGTATACAATGAGCAGTTCTTC. Encoded protein: CASSFSGRVYNEQFF.

The V call is TRBV19, the J call TRBJ1-2; 11 nucleotides match TRBD1. This CDR3 contains 14 residues. Losses at the gene ends were 4 bases for V and 7 bases for J; bases not matched to a gene: 5. Germline loops: CDR1 LNHDA, CDR2 SQIVND (reference sequence). The CDR3 region is CASSTTGQGVGYTF. The CDR3 nucleotides read TGTGCCAGTAGTACTACGGGACAGGGGGTTGGCTACACCTTC.

This clone was counted a few times. The chain is built from TRBV7-2 and TRBJ2-3, with 7 bases lining up with TRBD1. Germline values: CDR1 SGHTA, CDR2 FQGNSA. There are 14 residues in the CDR3. Germline trimming cut 1 base from V and 5 bases from J; bases unmatched to any gene: 3. Written as DNA, the CDR3 is TGTGCCAGCAGCTTAGGGGGACAGCTAGATACGCAGTATTTT. Translation gives CASSLGGQLDTQYF.

This clone was observed a handful of times. This chain uses TRBV9 with TRBJ1-5, with D perhaps TRBD1 (6 bases). The CDR3 is 15 residues long. Trimming took 3 bases from V and 2 from J, leaving 12 bases between them. Germline CDR1 and CDR2: SGDLS and YYNGEE. The CDR3 DNA follows: TGTGCCAGCAGCGCACAGGGAAGCGGCAATCAGCCCCAGCATTTT. Protein: CASSAQGSGNQPQHF.

The V gene is TRBV4-1, the J gene TRBJ2-1; D remains unclear. The CDR3 loop spans 16 amino acids. CDR1 is MGHRA, CDR2 YSYEKL, per germline. V lost 1 base to trimming and J lost 0 bases, with 10 bases between them. CDR3 region: CASSQGRTSSYNEQFF. CDR3 coding DNA: TGCGCCAGCAGCCAAGGCAGGACCTCCTCCTACAATGAGCAGTTCTTC.

This clone has more than one count but fewer than ten. V and J are TRBV6-1 and TRBJ2-5; TRBD2 aligns across 10 bases. The CDR3 spans 14 residues. Per the germline V gene, CDR1 is MNHNS and CDR2 is SASEGT. Unmatched junction bases numbered 5, after V lost 5 bases and J lost 5 bases. DNA of the CDR3: TGTGCCAGCAGTTTTAGCGGGAGGTTGGAGACCCAGTACTTC. This codes for CASSFSGRLETQYF.

This clone was recorded a few times. The rearrangement joins TRBV18 to TRBJ2-1; a weak D match, TRBD2 (6 bases). V lost 3 bases and J 6 bases, leaving 12 bases between the germline ends. CDR1 and CDR2 from the germline V gene are KGHSH and LQKENI. The CDR3 is 14 amino acids. The CDR3 DNA follows: TGTGCCAGCTCACCCGGGGGACTTGGCAATGAGCAGTTCTTC. This gives the protein CASSPGGLGNEQFF.

V and J are TRBV6-1 and TRBJ2-7, with 7 nucleotides matching TRBD2. Germline V gene lookup returns CDR1 MNHNS and CDR2 SASEGT. Trimming removed 1 base from V and 1 base from J; junction bases left unmatched: 10. This CDR3 spans 17 amino acids. For the CDR3, the DNA is TGTGCCAGCAGTGAAGTGTTCGGGGAAGCGGGGTCCTACGAGCAGTACTTC. This translates into CASSEVFGEAGSYEQYF.

The rearrangement links TRBV25-1 to TRBJ2-5; D is perhaps TRBD1 (6 bases). Germline V gene data show CDR1 as MGHDK and CDR2 as SYGVNS. This CDR3 is built from 13 residues. V lost 7 bases, J lost 4 bases, and 13 bases lay in between. This CDR3 is CASNRDRGETQYF. The CDR3 nucleotides are TGTGCCAGCAACAGGGACCGCGGAGAGACCCAGTACTTC.

Comments on this clone: This sample also contains other DNA sequences that code for the same CDR3. The rearrangement joins TRBV2 to TRBJ2-5; 11 bases agree with TRBD2. V gave up 6 bases and J gave up 2 bases; unmatched junction bases: 5. Per germline, CDR1 SNHLY and CDR2 FYNNEI. The CDR3 covers 15 residues. The DNA of the CDR3 is TGTGCCAGCAGAGCCCGGACTAGCGGGCAAGAGACCCAGTACTTC. This gives the protein CASRARTSGQETQYF. Drawing the rest from reference TRBV2 and TRBJ2-5, the complete variable domain is EPEVTQTPSHQVTQMGQEVILRCVPISNHLYFYWYRQILGQKVEFLVSFYNNEISEKSEIFDDQFSVERPDGSNFTLKIRSTKLEDSAMYFCASRARTSGQETQYFGPGTRLLVL.

The chain couples TRBV5-1 to TRBJ2-1, with 7 bases identical to TRBD1. The CDR3 runs 15 residues. J was trimmed by 6 bases and V by 4 bases; bases with no gene match: 10. Germline CDR1 and CDR2: SGHRS and YFSETQ. The CDR3 DNA reads TGCGCCAGCAGCGGGACAGTCTTTGCCATCAATGAGCAGTTCTTC. Its translation: CASSGTVFAINEQFF.

Only a few counts were recorded for this clone. This chain uses TRBV11-2 with TRBJ1-2; the match to TRBD1 covers 7 bases. The ends lost 1 base at V and 6 bases at J; junction bases unmatched: 5. The CDR3 is made up of 14 amino acids. The germline V gene encodes CDR1 SGHAT and CDR2 FQNNGV. The CDR3 coding sequence is TGTGCCAGCAGCTTAGTGTGGCAGGGGGATGGCTACACCTTC. Protein: CASSLVWQGDGYTF.

The chain uses TRBV20-1 and TRBJ2-1, with D possibly TRBD2 on 5 matching bases. CDR3 length: 11 residues. Germline CDR1 and CDR2: DFQATT and SNEGSKA (reference sequence). Between the trimmed V and J ends, which lost 5 bases and 15 bases, there was a span of 17 bases. In DNA, the CDR3 is TGCAGTGCTGCAAACCCGCTCGGGGTGTTCTTC. Residues: CSAANPLGVFF.

The chain has TRBV7-2 and TRBJ1-3; D is ambiguous. Trimming removed 5 bases from V and 0 bases from J, with 14 bases in between. In germline, CDR1 is SGHTA, CDR2 FQGNSA. The CDR3 spans 16 residues. DNA of the CDR3: TGTGCCAGCAGCCTTACAAAAGGCGCCTCTGGAAACACCATATATTTT. Its translation is CASSLTKGASGNTIYF.

The table lists this clone with a few counts. The V call is TRBV7-3, the J call TRBJ2-7, with TRBD2 identical over 10 bases. In germline, CDR1 is SGHTA, CDR2 FQGTGA. The CDR3 is 16 residues long. V trimming: 5 bases; J trimming: 2 bases; junction bases outside the gene matches: 9. The CDR3, as DNA: TGTGCCAGCAGCCCAAGGGGACTAGCGAGAGCCTACGAGCAGTACTTC. Its translation is CASSPRGLARAYEQYF.

The genes are TRBV18 and TRBJ1-2; 9 bases align to TRBD1. The CDR3 is made up of 15 amino acids. Germline CDR1 KGHSH, CDR2 LQKENI. The V gene end was trimmed by 3 bases and the J gene end by 7 bases; junction bases not matched to a gene: 9. CDR3 sequence reads: CASSPPWTGAIGYTF. CDR3 DNA: TGTGCCAGCTCACCTCCGTGGACAGGGGCGATTGGCTACACCTTC.

This clone has only a few counts. The chain uses TRBV18 and TRBJ2-5, with 9 bases fitting TRBD2. The CDR3 is made up of 15 amino acids. V gave up 1 base and J gave up 4 bases; unmatched junction bases: 4. The germline gives CDR1 KGHSH, CDR2 LQKENI. CDR3 coding DNA: TGTGCCAGCTCACCACTAGCGGGAGTACTAGAGACCCAGTACTTC. It specifies CASSPLAGVLETQYF.

This clone was found a few times. This chain uses TRBV28 with TRBJ2-7, with 10 bases matching TRBD1. The CDR3 length is 15 residues. V dropped 4 bases and J dropped 4; count of bases not matched to a gene: 7. CDR1 and CDR2 (germline): MDHEN, SYDVKM. This CDR3 reads CASSSAGTGEYEQYF. In DNA form, the CDR3 reads TGTGCCAGCAGTTCGGCCGGGACAGGGGAATACGAGCAGTACTTC.